The entry below gives a single T cell receptor (beta chain) sequence along with its context. Which antigen it targets is not known. No per-base quality is available; no much larger clone lies one base away. This entry belongs to a study of human T cells and chemical hapten exposure (dated by TCRdb to the early 2020s). At the level of the whole study: For sensitization, 2% DPC in acetone was applied to a 2 cm by 2 cm area of upper inner arm skin. Twenty-nine alopecia patients provided blood for TCR sequencing at one to four time points (pre-sensitization, 2, 6 and 24 weeks). Patch tests used Finn chambers with 0.01% DPC on the upper back, scored after 6 days by International Contact Dermatitis Research Group standards. Patients additionally received weekly therapeutic DPC doses to the scalp throughout the approximately 25-week study period. Most of the patients in the cohort were female, and the cohort covered alopecia areata with under or over 50% scalp involvement, alopecia totalis and alopecia universalis. This study followed changes in the peripheral blood TCR repertoire in vivo during primary and secondary sensitization of alopecia patients to the hapten diphenylcyclopropenone (DPC). Libraries were pooled for sequencing, and per-sample TCR yields varied mainly because of small differences in library volumes within the pool. Blood samples were taken from patients before sensitization (week 0) and at 2, 6 and about 24 weeks after DPC sensitization. Overall study results and their limits: After repeated subsampling, changes were observed in the strength of the expansion versus patch-test correlation and in the threshold at which the correlation became significant. Significantly more large CDR3 similarity clusters were formed by expanded TCRs than by pre-sensitization or healthy control sets, consistent with antigen-driven responses. DPC sensitization did not change the number of TCRs with a frequency above 1 in 1000, and there was no evidence of changes in global repertoire structure. Patch test score was positively correlated with the number of PT1 expanded TCRs, with significance at thresholds 8, 16 and 32 but not at 4. Because all patients had alopecia, a presumed autoimmune disease, the immune response of the patients might differ from that of healthy individuals.

According to the study, the label for this sample's time point signals: patch test 3, about 24 weeks after DPC sensitization. Interpreted using the paper, the treatment or condition label stands for: therapeutic diphenylcyclopropenone sensitization with weekly scalp DPC. At every patch-test visit, the blood draw took place before the patch test was put on. Patients were eligible if aged 18 to 70, diagnosed with alopecia and judged suitable for DPC therapy, and pregnant patients were excluded. Unfractionated whole blood was collected in Tempus Blood RNA tubes, and total RNA was extracted from that blood. Receptor amplification or capture employed RACE. The instrument given in TCRdb is NextSeq 500. During library preparation, unique molecular identifiers were attached to individual cDNA molecules so that TCRs could be counted quantitatively and reproducibly. Both TCR alpha and TCR beta chains were sequenced from each blood RNA sample. Processing in the source paper ran as follows. The median number of TCRs per sample was approximately 96,000, ranging from roughly 20,000 to 700,000. The Decombinator software suite was used to annotate the V, J and CDR3 of the TCR reads. For PS versus PT1 abundance plots, all samples were subsampled to the same number of TCRs (28,000). TCRs were defined as expanded if absent before sensitization and observed at least eight times at the 2-week time point. The public reads were reprocessed in TCRdb via fastp at Q25 and MiXCR, keeping in-frame beta chains. Entries are consolidated by CDR3 protein sequence, retaining the most common genes and DNA. The V and J calls come from TCRdb's annotation, not from the publication. This sample comprises approximately 80,000 distinct CDR3 sequences, roughly 13% of them detected only once. The top ten constitute about 5.7% of the sample.

The sequenced sample was whole blood, obtained in connection with sensitization to the hapten diphenylcyclopropenone (DPC). This sequence was found in a woman in her 50s with alopecia areata. Some clones in this sample may be carry-over from other donors' samples.

The sequenced DNA: TGTGCCAGCTCACCGGAGTTGACCTACGAGCAGTACTTC. This is translated as CASSPELTYEQYF. The sequence is built from TRBV18 and TRBJ2-7; there is no confident call for the D gene. V is pared back by 3 bases and J by 2 bases, with 8 bases lying between the germline termini. From its cysteine to its phenylalanine, the CDR3 spans 13 amino acids. This entry keeps only the CDR3 DNA: 39 bases, framed from base 1. The germline V gene specifies KGHSH as CDR1 and LQKENI as CDR2. With the rest looked up from the reference TRBV18 and TRBJ2-7 genes rather than sequenced, the full variable domain is NAGVMQNPRHLVRRRGQEARLRCSPMKGHSHVYWYRQLPEEGLKFMVYLQKENIIDESGMPKERFSAEFPKEGPSILRIQQVVRGDSAAYFCASSPELTYEQYFGPGTRLTVT.